Shown below are 10 T cell receptor beta chains from a single sample sequenced in a study of T cell responses to AZD1222 COVID-19 vaccine. Sequencing was performed with immunoSEQ multiplex PCR; in TCRdb, only in-frame clones are kept and a portion is missing. The data hold about 180,000 clones, with around 90% observed a single time. The sample consisted of peripheral blood, taken 28 days after the second AZD1222 dose. These receptors were collected from an adult who received the AZD1222 COVID-19 vaccine.

This chain joins TRBV6-2 or TRBV6-3 and TRBJ1-1, with D possibly being TRBD1 (6 bases). Germline V lookup: CDR1 MNHEY, CDR2 SVGEGT. This CDR3 spans 13 amino acids. Between the trimmed V and J ends, which lost 5 bases and 1 base, there was a span of 8 bases. In DNA, the CDR3 is TGTGCCAGCAGTATGACAGGGAACACTGAAGCTTTCTTT. This sequence encodes CASSMTGNTEAFF.

The chain combines TRBV25-1 with TRBJ2-3; maybe TRBD1 (6 bases). Trimming pared 1 base from V and 4 bases from J, leaving 6 bases between. The CDR3 runs to 13 residues. From germline, CDR1 is MGHDK and CDR2 SYGVNS. The CDR3 sequence is CASSESGADTQYF. CDR3 nucleotides: TGTGCCAGCAGTGAATCAGGGGCAGATACGCAGTATTTT.

As regards this clone: The sample carries other DNA sequences with the same CDR3. The J gene is TRBJ2-3, the V gene TRBV3-1 (or the pseudogene TRBV3-2); 7 nucleotides line up with TRBD1. The CDR3 sequence is 14 residues long. The germline V gene has CDR1 LGHDT and CDR2 YNNKEL (reference sequence). After removal of 4 bases from V and 3 bases from J, the junction contained 4 bases not matched to a gene. CDR3 sequence: CASSLRQGTDTQYF. Written as DNA, the CDR3 is TGTGCCAGCAGCCTAAGACAGGGAACAGATACGCAGTATTTT.

This chain connects TRBV10-3 to TRBJ2-3; 7 bases map to TRBD2. The V segment lost 2 bases and the J segment 3 bases; nucleotides outside the gene matches: 14. CDR1 and CDR2 (germline): ENHRY, SYGVKD. The CDR3 loop spans 18 amino acids. The CDR3 loop reads CAISEPEPGGGVTDTQYF. The CDR3 DNA sequence: TGTGCCATCAGTGAGCCTGAGCCTGGGGGAGGGGTAACAGATACGCAGTATTTT.

The genes are TRBV21-1 and TRBJ2-3; the D segment call TRBD1 is taken from the table without a DNA check. TRBV21-1 counts as a pseudogene. This CDR3 is built from 16 residues. The CDR3 loop reads CASSKEHTIPTDTQYF. Written as DNA, the CDR3 is TGTGCCAGCAGCAAAGAACACACAATACCCACAGATACGCAGTATTTT.

The rearrangement joins TRBV5-6 to TRBJ1-1; D gene uncertain. Germline lookup yields CDR1 SGHDT and CDR2 YYEEEE. This CDR3 comprises 14 residues. Trimming cost V 3 bases and J 5 bases, with 14 bases left between them. In DNA form, the CDR3 reads TGTGCCAGCAGCTCGAAAGGGAGGGTTACTGAAGCTTTCTTT. The encoded protein is CASSSKGRVTEAFF.

The rearrangement joins TRBV7-8 to TRBJ1-2; weak D call: TRBD1 (6 bases). The germline V gene has CDR1 SGHVS and CDR2 FQNEAQ. Trimming took off 3 bases at V and 4 bases at J, with 9 bases between the two ends. The CDR3 has 13 residues. The CDR3 DNA is TGTGCCAGCAGCTTCGGGGACACCTATGGCTACACCTTC. Its protein product is CASSFGDTYGYTF.

This clone was found a few times. As DNA, the CDR3 is TGTGCCAGCACCCGAAGGGGGACAGGGAGTTCACCCCTCCACTTT. This translates into CASTRRGTGSSPLHF. The chain couples TRBV2 to TRBJ1-6; 9 bases line up with TRBD1. Germline lookup yields CDR1 SNHLY and CDR2 FYNNEI. This CDR3 has 15 residues. The ends lost 7 bases at V and 9 bases at J; junction bases unmatched: 10.

V is TRBV7-2 and J is TRBJ1-3; D possibly corresponds to TRBD1 (6 bases). CDR1 and CDR2 from the germline V gene are SGHTA and FQGNSA. The length of the CDR3 is 17 residues. The V end was cut by 0 bases, the J end by 2 bases, with 14 bases between. CDR3 sequence: CASSLASKGGPGNTIYF. In nucleotides, the CDR3 is TGTGCCAGCAGCTTAGCGTCGAAGGGGGGCCCTGGAAACACCATATATTTT.

The chain is built from TRBV4-1 and TRBJ2-5; the match to TRBD1 covers 11 bases. Looked up from germline, CDR1 is MGHRA and CDR2 is YSYEKL. This CDR3 has 16 amino acids. Trimming removed 0 bases from V and 5 bases from J; junction bases left unmatched: 5. CDR3 loop: CASSQEGQGGWETQYF. The CDR3 coding sequence is TGCGCCAGCAGCCAAGAGGGACAGGGGGGATGGGAGACCCAGTACTTC.